The next 18 T cell receptor beta chains were all read from a single sample in a study of blood T cell repertoires in COVID-19. TCRdb keeps only in-frame clones here, not all; method: immunoSEQ multiplex PCR. Found here are 400,000 to 500,000 clones, 70% to 90% of them singletons; the top ten hold around 1.5%. The sequencing input was PBMCs or T cells enriched from blood (not recorded which). These receptors were collected from a woman younger than 30 who had been exposed to COVID-19.

The rearrangement joins TRBV5-4 to TRBJ1-5; D may be TRBD1 (6 bases). The germline V and J ends were trimmed by 1 base and 7 bases, with 12 bases remaining between them. CDR3 length equals 14 residues. From germline, CDR1 is SGHNT and CDR2 YYREEE (reference sequence). CDR3 sequence: CASSLFGRGQPQHF. As DNA, the CDR3 is TGTGCCAGCAGCTTGTTCGGCAGGGGACAGCCCCAGCATTTT.

The gene calls are TRBV5-1 and TRBJ2-1; D may be TRBD2 (5 bases). The V end was cut by 0 bases, the J end by 0 bases, with 7 bases between. Germline lookup yields CDR1 SGHRS and CDR2 YFSETQ. CDR3 length: 15 amino acids. Written as DNA, the CDR3 is TGCGCCAGCAGCTTGGCCGAGGGCTCCTACAATGAGCAGTTCTTC. This codes for CASSLAEGSYNEQFF.

This chain joins TRBV5-5 and TRBJ1-3; D is undetermined. CDR3 length equals 18 residues. Trimming pared 0 bases from V and 4 bases from J, leaving 20 bases between. Germline assignment: CDR1 SGHKS and CDR2 YYEKEE (reference sequence). Here the CDR3 DNA reads TGTGCCAGCAGCTTGGCCCCCGGGTCTGGTCCGCGCGGAAACACCATATATTTT. Amino acid sequence: CASSLAPGSGPRGNTIYF. Variable domain in full (rest from reference TRBV5-5 and TRBJ1-3): DAGVTQSPTHLIKTRGQQVTLRCSPISGHKSVSWYQQVLGQGPQFIFQYYEKEERGRGNFPDRFSARQFPNYSSELNVNALLLGDSALYLCASSLAPGSGPRGNTIYFGEGSWLTVV.

The chain uses TRBV6-4 and TRBJ1-2, with TRBD1 matching over 8 bases. Germline CDR1 MRHNA, CDR2 SNTAGT. This CDR3 has 17 amino acids. V gave up 3 bases and J gave up 3 bases; unmatched junction bases: 12. CDR3 sequence: CASSDRGATGEDYGYTF. The CDR3 region has the DNA TGTGCCAGCAGTGATCGAGGTGCGACAGGGGAGGACTATGGCTACACCTTC.

This chain uses TRBV7-8 with TRBJ2-7, with D maybe TRBD1 (6 bases). Germline CDR1 and CDR2: SGHVS and FQNEAQ. This CDR3 is 14 amino acids long. The V end lost 5 bases, the J end lost 3 bases, and 14 bases lay between the germline ends. The CDR3 loop is CASSPELQGYEQYF. For the CDR3, the DNA is TGTGCCAGCAGCCCGGAATTACAGGGCTACGAGCAGTACTTC. The variable domain in full, with the rest retrieved from reference TRBV7-8 and TRBJ2-7, is GAGVSQSPRYKVAKRGQDVALRCDPISGHVSLFWYQQALGQGPEFLTYFQNEAQLDKSGLPSDRFFAERPEGSVSTLKIQRTQQEDSAVYLCASSPELQGYEQYFGPGTRLTVT.

This rearrangement joins TRBV11-2 to TRBJ2-7; TRBD1 is a possible D gene (7 bases). Germline values: CDR1 SGHAT, CDR2 FQNNGV. There are 15 residues in the CDR3. V shed 4 bases and J shed 0 bases, with 13 bases lying between them. For the CDR3, the DNA is TGTGCCAGCAGCTATCAGGGGGGTAGCTCCTACGAGCAGTACTTC. As protein: CASSYQGGSSYEQYF.

This sequence joins TRBV27 and TRBJ2-7; 11 bases match TRBD2. Per the germline V gene, CDR1 is MNHEY and CDR2 is SMNVEV (reference sequence). The trim removed 5 bases at V and 7 bases at J, leaving 10 bases unmatched. The CDR3 runs to 15 residues. The CDR3 sequence is CASSHSGTSGGEQYF. The CDR3 DNA reads as TGTGCCAGCAGTCACTCCGGGACTAGCGGAGGAGAGCAGTACTTC.

The CDR3 bases are TGTGCCAGCAGGACAGCAAAATATAGCAATCAGCCCCAGCATTTT. This codes for CASRTAKYSNQPQHF. The V gene is TRBV6-5, the J gene TRBJ1-5; the D gene is possibly TRBD1 (5 bases). CDR3 length: 15 amino acids. V lost 6 bases, J lost 0 bases, and 12 bases lay in between. The germline CDR1 and CDR2 sequences are MNHEY and SVGAGI.

The chain joins TRBV5-1 to TRBJ2-7; D remains ambiguous. The CDR3 runs 11 residues. V lost 5 bases, J lost 0 bases, and 3 bases lay in between. Germline V gene data show CDR1 as SGHRS and CDR2 as YFSETQ. The CDR3: CASSNSYEQYF. In DNA, the CDR3 is TGCGCCAGCAGTAACTCCTACGAGCAGTACTTC.

The V call is TRBV19, the J call TRBJ2-7; D perhaps matches TRBD1 (5 bases). Germline CDR1 and CDR2: LNHDA and SQIVND (reference sequence). V was cut by 4 bases and J by 5 bases, with 6 bases left in between. This CDR3 contains 11 residues. CDR3 sequence reads: CASSTGHEQYF. The CDR3, as DNA: TGTGCCAGTAGTACAGGGCACGAGCAGTACTTC.

The chain employs TRBV18 and TRBJ2-3, with D maybe TRBD1 (5 bases). The CDR3 runs 16 residues. The ends were cut back, 3 bases at V and 2 bases at J, with 15 bases in the middle. Germline CDR1 and CDR2: KGHSH and LQKENI. The CDR3 here is CASSPSGMGPTDTQYF. CDR3 nucleotides: TGTGCCAGCTCACCCTCAGGGATGGGCCCCACAGATACGCAGTATTTT.

This clone has more than one count but fewer than ten. This chain joins TRBV9 and TRBJ2-1, with a possible D match to TRBD1 (6 bases). In germline, CDR1 is SGDLS, CDR2 YYNGEE. Trimming took 3 bases from V and 2 from J, leaving 12 bases between them. This CDR3 spans 15 amino acids. The CDR3 protein is CASSAGTLPYNEQFF. In DNA, the CDR3 is TGTGCCAGCAGCGCCGGGACACTTCCCTACAATGAGCAGTTCTTC. Full variable domain (rest looked up from reference TRBV9 and TRBJ2-1): DSGVTQTPKHLITATGQRVTLRCSPRSGDLSVYWYQQSLDQGLQFLIQYYNGEERAKGNILERFSAQQFPDLHSELNLSSLELGDSALYFCASSAGTLPYNEQFFGPGTRLTVL.

This clone was counted between two and nine times. The chain uses TRBV1 and TRBJ2-1; the table's D gene call, TRBD2, was not cross checked with the DNA. TRBV1 is given as a pseudogene. CDR3 size: 14 residues. CDR3 in DNA: TGCACCAGAAGAGCGGGAGAGGGCCCCAATGAGCAGTTCTTC. Translating it yields CTRRAGEGPNEQFF.

The chain joins TRBV7-2 to TRBJ2-1; 8 bases are shared with TRBD2. The length of the CDR3 is 14 residues. The germline V gene has CDR1 SGHTA and CDR2 FQGNSA. The V and J ends lost 7 bases and 12 bases, in that order; junction bases with no gene match: 14. CDR3 nucleotides: TGTGCCAGCATCCCCGGGACTAGTCTTTTCCCGCAGTTCTTC. Translating it yields CASIPGTSLFPQFF.

Here the CDR3 reads CASSQDYGLMNTEAFF. The DNA for the CDR3 is TGTGCCAGCAGCCAAGATTATGGCCTCATGAACACTGAAGCTTTCTTT. V and J are TRBV14 and TRBJ1-1; the D is unclear. The germline gives CDR1 SGHDN, CDR2 FVKESK. This CDR3 has 16 residues. With 0 bases removed from V and 0 bases from J, the gap between germline ends came to 11 bases.

This clone has more than one count but fewer than ten. The rearrangement joins TRBV12-3 or TRBV12-4 to TRBJ1-5; no reliable D call. V dropped 5 bases and J dropped 4 bases, with 9 bases sitting between them. CDR3 length: 13 residues. The CDR3 is CASSPHRNQPQHF. The CDR3 DNA reads as TGTGCCAGCAGTCCACACCGAAATCAGCCCCAGCATTTT.

The CDR3 here is CASSLVFSGRDSPDTQYF. Written as DNA, the CDR3 is TGTGCCAGCAGCTTAGTATTTTCGGGGAGGGATAGCCCAGATACGCAGTATTTT. This chain links TRBV7-2 with TRBJ2-3; 7 nucleotides agree with TRBD2. CDR1 SGHTA and CDR2 FQGNSA come from the germline V gene. V lost 1 base and J lost 4; bases outside the gene matches: 14. CDR3 length: 18 amino acids. Filled out from reference TRBV7-2 and TRBJ2-3, the complete variable domain reads GAGVSQSPSNKVTEKGKDVELRCDPISGHTALYWYRQSLGQGLEFLIYFQGNSAPDKSGLPSDRFSAERTGGSVSTLTIQRTQQEDSAVYLCASSLVFSGRDSPDTQYFGPGTRLTVL.

V is TRBV7-2 and J is TRBJ2-7, with 9 positions matching TRBD2. The CDR3 has 16 residues. The V gene end was trimmed by 3 bases and the J gene end by 1 base; junction bases not matched to a gene: 7. Per germline, CDR1 SGHTA and CDR2 FQGNSA. DNA of the CDR3: TGTGCCAGCAGCTTCCTCGGCGGGAGGGTTTCCTACGAGCAGTACTTC. Translation: CASSFLGGRVSYEQYF.